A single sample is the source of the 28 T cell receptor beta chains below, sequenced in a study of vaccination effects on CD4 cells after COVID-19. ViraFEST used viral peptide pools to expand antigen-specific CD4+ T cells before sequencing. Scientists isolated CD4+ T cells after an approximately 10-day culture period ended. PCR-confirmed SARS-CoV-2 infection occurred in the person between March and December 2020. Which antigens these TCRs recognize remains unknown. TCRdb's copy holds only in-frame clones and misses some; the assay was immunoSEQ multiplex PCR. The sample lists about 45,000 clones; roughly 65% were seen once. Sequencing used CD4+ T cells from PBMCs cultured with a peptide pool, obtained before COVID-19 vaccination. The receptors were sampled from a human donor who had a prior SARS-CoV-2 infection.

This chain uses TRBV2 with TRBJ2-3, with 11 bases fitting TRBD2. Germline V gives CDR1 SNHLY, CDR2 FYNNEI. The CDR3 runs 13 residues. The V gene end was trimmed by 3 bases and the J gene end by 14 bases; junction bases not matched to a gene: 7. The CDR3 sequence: CASSDTSGSPPYF. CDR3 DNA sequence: TGTGCCAGCAGTGACACTAGCGGGAGCCCCCCGTATTTT.

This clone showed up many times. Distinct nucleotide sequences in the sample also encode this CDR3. CDR3 sequence reads: CASSQGRGARNQPQHF. The CDR3 DNA is TGCGCCAGCAGCCAAGGCAGGGGTGCCCGCAATCAGCCCCAGCATTTT. The rearrangement joins TRBV4-1 to TRBJ1-5; a possible D gene is TRBD1 (6 bases). The V end lost 1 base, the J end lost 2 bases, and 12 bases lay between the germline ends. The CDR3 is 16 amino acids. Germline V gives CDR1 MGHRA, CDR2 YSYEKL.

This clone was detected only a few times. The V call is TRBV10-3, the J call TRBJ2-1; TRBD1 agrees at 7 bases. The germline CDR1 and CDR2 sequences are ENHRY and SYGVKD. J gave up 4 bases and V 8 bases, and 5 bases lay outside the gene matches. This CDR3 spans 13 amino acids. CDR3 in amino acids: CAIRDSEYNEQFF. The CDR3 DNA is TGTGCCATCCGGGACAGCGAGTACAATGAGCAGTTCTTC.

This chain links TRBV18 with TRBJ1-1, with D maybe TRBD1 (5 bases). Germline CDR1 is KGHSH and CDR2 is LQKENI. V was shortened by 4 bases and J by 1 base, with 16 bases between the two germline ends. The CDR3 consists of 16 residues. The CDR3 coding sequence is TGTGCCAGCTCACGAAACCACGGGGGGGGGAACACTGAAGCTTTCTTT. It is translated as CASSRNHGGGNTEAFF.

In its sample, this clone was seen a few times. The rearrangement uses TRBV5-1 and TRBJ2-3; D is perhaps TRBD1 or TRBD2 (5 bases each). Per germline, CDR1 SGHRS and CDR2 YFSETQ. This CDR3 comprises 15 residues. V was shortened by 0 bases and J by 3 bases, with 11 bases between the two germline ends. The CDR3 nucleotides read TGCGCCAGCAGCTTGGCGGGACGTACAACAGATACGCAGTATTTT. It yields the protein CASSLAGRTTDTQYF.

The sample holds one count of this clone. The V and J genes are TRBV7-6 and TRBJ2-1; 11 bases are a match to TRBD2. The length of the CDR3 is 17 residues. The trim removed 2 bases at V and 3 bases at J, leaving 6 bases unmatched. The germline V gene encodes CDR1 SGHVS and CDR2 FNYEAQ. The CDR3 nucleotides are TGTGCCAGCAGCTTATGGCTAGCGGGAGGCGGCTACAATGAGCAGTTCTTC. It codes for CASSLWLAGGGYNEQFF. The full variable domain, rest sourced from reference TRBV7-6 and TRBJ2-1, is GAGVSQSPRYKVTKRGQDVALRCDPISGHVSLYWYRQALGQGPEFLTYFNYEAQQDKSGLPNDRFSAERPEGSISTLTIQRTEQRDSAMYRCASSLWLAGGGYNEQFFGPGTRLTVL.

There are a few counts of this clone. CDR3 loop: CASSSFNSPLHF. For the CDR3, the DNA is TGTGCCAGCTCGTCGTTTAATTCACCCCTCCACTTT. This chain joins TRBV6-4 and TRBJ1-6; D is unresolved. CDR1 and CDR2 (germline): MRHNA, SNTAGT. This CDR3 contains 12 residues. Trimming removed 8 bases from V and 6 bases from J, with 8 bases in between.

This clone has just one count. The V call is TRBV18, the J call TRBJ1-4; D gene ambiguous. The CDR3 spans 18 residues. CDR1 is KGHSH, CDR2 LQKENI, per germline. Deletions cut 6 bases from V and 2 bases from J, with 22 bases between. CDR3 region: CASSANSFGSATNEKLFF. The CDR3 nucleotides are TGTGCCAGCTCTGCTAACAGCTTTGGCTCGGCGACTAATGAAAAACTGTTTTTT.

The DNA of the CDR3 is TGCGCCAGCAGCTTGTATACCTACTACGAGCAGTACTTC. This codes for CASSLYTYYEQYF. V gene TRBV5-1 combines with J gene TRBJ2-7; D not resolved. Between the trimmed V and J ends, which lost 1 base and 3 bases, there was a span of 8 bases. The germline V gene encodes CDR1 SGHRS and CDR2 YFSETQ. The CDR3 is made up of 13 amino acids.

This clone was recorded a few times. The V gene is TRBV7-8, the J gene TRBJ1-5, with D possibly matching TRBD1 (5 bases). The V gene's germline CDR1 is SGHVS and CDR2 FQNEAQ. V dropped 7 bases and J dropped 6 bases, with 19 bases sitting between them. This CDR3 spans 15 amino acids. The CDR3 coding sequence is TGTGCCAGCAACGACCGTCGGGGGTTCGGTCAGCCCCAGCATTTT. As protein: CASNDRRGFGQPQHF.

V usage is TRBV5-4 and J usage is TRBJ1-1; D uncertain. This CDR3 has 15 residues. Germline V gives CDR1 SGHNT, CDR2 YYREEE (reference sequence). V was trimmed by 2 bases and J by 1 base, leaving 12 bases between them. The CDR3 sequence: CASSFQKRGNTEAFF. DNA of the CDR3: TGTGCCAGCAGCTTCCAAAAACGGGGGAACACTGAAGCTTTCTTT.

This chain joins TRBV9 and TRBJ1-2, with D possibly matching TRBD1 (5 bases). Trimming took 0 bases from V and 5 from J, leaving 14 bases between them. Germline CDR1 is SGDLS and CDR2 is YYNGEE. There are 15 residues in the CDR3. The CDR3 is CASSVAGNLGYGYTF. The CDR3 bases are TGTGCCAGCAGCGTAGCAGGGAACCTAGGGTATGGCTACACCTTC.

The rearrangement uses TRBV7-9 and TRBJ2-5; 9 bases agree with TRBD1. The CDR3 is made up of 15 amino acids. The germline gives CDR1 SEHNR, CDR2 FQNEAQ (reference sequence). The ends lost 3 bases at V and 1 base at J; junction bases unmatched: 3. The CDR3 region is CASSLGQGRQETQYF. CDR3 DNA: TGTGCCAGCAGCTTGGGACAGGGACGCCAAGAGACCCAGTACTTC.

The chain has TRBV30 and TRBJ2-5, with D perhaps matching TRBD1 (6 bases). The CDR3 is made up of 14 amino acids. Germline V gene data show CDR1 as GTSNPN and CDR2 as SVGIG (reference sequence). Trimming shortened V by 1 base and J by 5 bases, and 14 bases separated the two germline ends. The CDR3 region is CAWSGGTWFETQYF. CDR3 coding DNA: TGTGCCTGGAGTGGAGGGACATGGTTCGAGACCCAGTACTTC.

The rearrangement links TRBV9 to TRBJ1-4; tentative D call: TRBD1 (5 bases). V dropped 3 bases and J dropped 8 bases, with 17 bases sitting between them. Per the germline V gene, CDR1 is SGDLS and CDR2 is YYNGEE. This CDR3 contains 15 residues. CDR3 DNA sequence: TGTGCCAGCAGCGGGGAGGGGTTGTCCGCGGAAAAACTGTTTTTT. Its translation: CASSGEGLSAEKLFF.

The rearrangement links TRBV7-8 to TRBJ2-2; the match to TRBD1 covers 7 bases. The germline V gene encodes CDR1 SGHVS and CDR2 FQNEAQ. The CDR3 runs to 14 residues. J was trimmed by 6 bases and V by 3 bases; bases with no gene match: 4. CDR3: CASSLRQGSGELFF. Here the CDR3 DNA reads TGTGCCAGCAGCTTGCGACAGGGCTCCGGGGAGCTGTTTTTT. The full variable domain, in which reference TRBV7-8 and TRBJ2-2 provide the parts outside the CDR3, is GAGVSQSPRYKVAKRGQDVALRCDPISGHVSLFWYQQALGQGPEFLTYFQNEAQLDKSGLPSDRFFAERPEGSVSTLKIQRTQQEDSAVYLCASSLRQGSGELFFGEGSRLTVL.

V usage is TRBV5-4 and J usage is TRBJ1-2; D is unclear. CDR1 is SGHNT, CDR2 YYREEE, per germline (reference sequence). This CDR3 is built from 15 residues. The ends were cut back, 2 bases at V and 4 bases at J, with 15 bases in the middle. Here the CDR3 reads CASSLPAEKSYGYTF. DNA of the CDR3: TGTGCCAGCAGCTTACCAGCCGAGAAATCCTATGGCTACACCTTC.

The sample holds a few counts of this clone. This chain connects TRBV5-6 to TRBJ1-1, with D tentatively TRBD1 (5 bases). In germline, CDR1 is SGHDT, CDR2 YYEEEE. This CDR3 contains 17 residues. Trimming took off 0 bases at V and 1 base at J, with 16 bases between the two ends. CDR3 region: CASSLAGLWGTNTEAFF. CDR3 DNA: TGTGCCAGCAGCTTGGCGGGCCTGTGGGGGACGAACACTGAAGCTTTCTTT.

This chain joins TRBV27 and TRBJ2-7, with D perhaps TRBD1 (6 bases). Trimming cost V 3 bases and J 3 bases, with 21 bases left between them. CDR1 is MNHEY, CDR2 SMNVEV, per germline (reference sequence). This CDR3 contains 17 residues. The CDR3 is CASSFQSRRGLIYEQYF. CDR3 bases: TGTGCCAGCAGTTTCCAGTCCCGCAGGGGATTAATCTACGAGCAGTACTTC.

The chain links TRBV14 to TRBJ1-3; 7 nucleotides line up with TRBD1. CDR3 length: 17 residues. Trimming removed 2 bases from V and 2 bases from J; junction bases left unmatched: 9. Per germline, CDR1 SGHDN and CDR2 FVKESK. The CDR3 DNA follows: TGTGCCAGCAGCCAATTCACTACAGGGGCACCTGGAAACACCATATATTTT. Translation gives CASSQFTTGAPGNTIYF. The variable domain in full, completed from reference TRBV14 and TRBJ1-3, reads EAGVTQFPSHSVIEKGQTVTLRCDPISGHDNLYWYRRVMGKEIKFLLHFVKESKQDESGMPNNRFLAERTGGTYSTLKVQPAELEDSGVYFCASSQFTTGAPGNTIYFGEGSWLTVV.

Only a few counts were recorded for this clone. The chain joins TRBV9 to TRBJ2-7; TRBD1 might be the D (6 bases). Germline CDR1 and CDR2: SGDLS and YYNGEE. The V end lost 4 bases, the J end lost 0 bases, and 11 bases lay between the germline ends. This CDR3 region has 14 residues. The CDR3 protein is CASSFRDNSYEQYF. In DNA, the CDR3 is TGTGCCAGCAGCTTCCGGGACAACTCCTACGAGCAGTACTTC.

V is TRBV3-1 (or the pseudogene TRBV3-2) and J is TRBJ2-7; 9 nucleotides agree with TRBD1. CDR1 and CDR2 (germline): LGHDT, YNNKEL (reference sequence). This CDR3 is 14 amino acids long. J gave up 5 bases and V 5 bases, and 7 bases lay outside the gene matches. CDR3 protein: CASSDWDRAHEQYF. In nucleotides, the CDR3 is TGTGCCAGCAGCGATTGGGACAGGGCCCACGAGCAGTACTTC.

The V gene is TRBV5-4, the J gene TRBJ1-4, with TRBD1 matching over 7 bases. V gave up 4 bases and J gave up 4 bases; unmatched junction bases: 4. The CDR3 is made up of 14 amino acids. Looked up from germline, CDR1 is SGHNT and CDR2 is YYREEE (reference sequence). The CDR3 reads CASSRDSLNEKLFF. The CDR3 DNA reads TGTGCCAGCAGCCGGGACAGTCTTAATGAAAAACTGTTTTTT.

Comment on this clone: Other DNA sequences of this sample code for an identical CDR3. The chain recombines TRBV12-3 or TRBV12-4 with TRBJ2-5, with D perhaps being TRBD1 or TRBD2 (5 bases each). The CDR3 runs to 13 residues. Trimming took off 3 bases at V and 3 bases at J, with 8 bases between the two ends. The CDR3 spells CASSFRGEETQYF. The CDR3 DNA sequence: TGTGCCAGCAGTTTCCGAGGGGAAGAGACCCAGTACTTC.

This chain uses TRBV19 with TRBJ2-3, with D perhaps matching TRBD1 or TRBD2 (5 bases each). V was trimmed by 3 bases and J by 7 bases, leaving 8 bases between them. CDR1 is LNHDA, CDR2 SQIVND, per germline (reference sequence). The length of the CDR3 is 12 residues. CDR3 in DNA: TGTGCCAGTAGTATCAGGGAGCATACGCAGTATTTT. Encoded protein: CASSIREHTQYF.

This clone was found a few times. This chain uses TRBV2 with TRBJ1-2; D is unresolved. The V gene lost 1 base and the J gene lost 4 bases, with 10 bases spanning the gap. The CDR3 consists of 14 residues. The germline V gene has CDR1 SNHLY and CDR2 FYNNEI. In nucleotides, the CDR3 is TGTGCCAGCAGTGAAGAGTCAGTTTTCTATGGCTACACCTTC. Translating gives CASSEESVFYGYTF. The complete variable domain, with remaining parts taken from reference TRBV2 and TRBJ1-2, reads EPEVTQTPSHQVTQMGQEVILRCVPISNHLYFYWYRQILGQKVEFLVSFYNNEISEKSEIFDDQFSVERPDGSNFTLKIRSTKLEDSAMYFCASSEESVFYGYTFGSGTRLTVV.

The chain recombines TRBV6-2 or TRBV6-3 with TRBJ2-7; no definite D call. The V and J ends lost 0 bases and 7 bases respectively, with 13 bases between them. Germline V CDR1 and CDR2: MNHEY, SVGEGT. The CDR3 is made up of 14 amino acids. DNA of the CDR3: TGTGCCAGCAGTTACTCGATCGGTTCTGAGGAGCAGTACTTC. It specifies CASSYSIGSEEQYF.

The CDR3 coding sequence is TGTGCCACCAGCGCTCCTTGGAGGGCTCGGGGCTACACCTTC. This translates into CATSAPWRARGYTF. The chain joins TRBV15 to TRBJ1-2; D is unclear. The V end lost 5 bases, the J end lost 8 bases, and 18 bases lay between the germline ends. This CDR3 is built from 14 residues. Per germline, CDR1 LNHNV and CDR2 YYDKDF (reference sequence).